The next 15 T cell receptor beta chains were all read from a single sample in a study of blood T cells in healthy people across ages. A J-beta primer mix and a sample-barcoded 5' primer were used in a second PCR of roughly 7 to 12 cycles. TCRdb called the 5' RACE reads again in MiXCR, with one record for every CDR3 protein. The repertoire consists of around 670,000 distinct CDR3 sequences, with approximately 30% occurring once and the leading ten covering around a sixth. The material sequenced was blood. The receptor set was obtained from a woman of 80 years or more in good health.

This clonotype is termed medium-sized (0.01 to 0.1%). J is TRBJ2-7 and V is TRBV5-1; possible D gene TRBD2, 5 bases. Between the trimmed V and J ends, which lost 5 bases and 0 bases, there was a span of 12 bases. Germline V gene data show CDR1 as SGHRS and CDR2 as YFSETQ. This CDR3 spans 14 amino acids. The DNA of the CDR3 is TGCGCCAGCAGTCGTCGGACTGGCTCCTACGAGCAGTACTTC. This sequence encodes CASSRRTGSYEQYF.

V gene TRBV20-1 combines with J gene TRBJ1-6; 7 bases match TRBD1. This CDR3 region has 13 residues. The V segment lost 6 bases and the J segment 9 bases; nucleotides outside the gene matches: 8. Looked up from germline, CDR1 is DFQATT and CDR2 is SNEGSKA (reference sequence). This chain's CDR3 is CSALLNRGSPLHF. The DNA for the CDR3 is TGCAGTGCCCTTCTAAACAGGGGTTCACCCCTCCACTTT.

This chain links TRBV30 with TRBJ2-5; D is uncertain. V was cut by 1 base and J by 5 bases, with 8 bases left in between. Germline-derived CDR1 and CDR2 are GTSNPN and SVGIG (reference sequence). The CDR3 has 12 amino acids. CDR3 in amino acids: CAWSGVGETQYF. CDR3 sequence (DNA): TGTGCCTGGAGTGGGGTGGGGGAGACCCAGTACTTC.

This clonotype was counted between two and nine times. At one end, the junction sequence differs from germline, possibly due to a read error. The chain combines TRBV6-5 with TRBJ2-1; 7 positions match TRBD2. There are 11 residues in the CDR3. Germline V lookup: CDR1 MNHEY, CDR2 SVGAGI. CDR3 in amino acids: CAGSRGDEQFF. Here the CDR3 DNA reads TGTGCCGGCAGTCGGGGGGATGAGCAGTTCTTC.

In its sample, this clonotype was seen many times. The chain combines TRBV4-3 with TRBJ2-6; D perhaps matches TRBD1 (6 bases). This CDR3 comprises 15 residues. The germline CDR1 and CDR2 sequences are LGHNA and YSLEER. V was cut by 3 bases and J by 2 bases, with 8 bases left in between. CDR3 residues: CASSHTGTGANVLTF. CDR3 DNA sequence: TGCGCCAGCAGCCACACAGGGACTGGGGCCAACGTCCTGACTTTC.

This clonotype has ten or more counts. The chain recombines TRBV29-1 with TRBJ1-2; D uncertain. Germline CDR1 SQVTM, CDR2 ANQGSEA. Trimming removed 3 bases at V and 2 bases at J, with 13 bases between. This CDR3 has 14 amino acids. The DNA of the CDR3 is TGCAGCGTTGAGGTTGGGCTCTTGAACTATGGCTACACCTTC. Its protein product is CSVEVGLLNYGYTF.

As concerns this clonotype: This clone may be a read error of a much larger clone one base away. The chain couples TRBV30 to TRBJ2-1; weak D call: TRBD2 (6 bases). V lost 1 base and J 10 bases, leaving 14 bases between the germline ends. The CDR3 is 13 residues long. Germline CDR1 GTSNPN, CDR2 SVGIG (reference sequence). CDR3 residues: CAWSGLVTYEQFF. The CDR3 DNA reads TGTGCCTGGAGTGGACTAGTCACCTACGAGCAGTTCTTC.

This clonotype was detected ten times or more. This chain joins TRBV20-1 and TRBJ2-5; D possibly corresponds to TRBD1 (6 bases). The V and J ends lost 3 bases and 0 bases respectively, with 11 bases between them. The CDR3 extends over 14 amino acids. The germline V gene has CDR1 DFQATT and CDR2 SNEGSKA (reference sequence). The CDR3 here is CSASQTGYQETQYF. The CDR3 DNA reads as TGCAGTGCTAGCCAAACAGGGTACCAAGAGACCCAGTACTTC.

V usage is TRBV6-2 or TRBV6-3 and J usage is TRBJ2-1; D ambiguous. The germline V and J ends were trimmed by 9 bases and 0 bases, with 12 bases remaining between them. The germline V gene has CDR1 MNHEY and CDR2 SVGEGT. This CDR3 is 14 amino acids long. CDR3 coding DNA: TGTGCCAGTGCTCGGCCCCTCTCCTACAATGAGCAGTTCTTC. It yields the protein CASARPLSYNEQFF.

The table lists this clonotype with many counts. This chain joins TRBV3-1 and TRBJ2-6, with a possible D match to TRBD2 (6 bases). This CDR3 has 17 amino acids. V shed 1 base and J shed 0 bases, with 10 bases lying between them. The germline gives CDR1 LGHDT, CDR2 YNNKEL (reference sequence). DNA for the CDR3: TGTGCCAGCAGCCAAGTAGCGGTTAGCTCTGGGGCCAACGTCCTGACTTTC. Its translation is CASSQVAVSSGANVLTF.

This clonotype was seen ten or more times. The DNA for the CDR3 is TGCGCCAGCAGCCTGACGCCTAGCGGGGGGCTTCCCTACGAGCAGTACTTC. Residues: CASSLTPSGGLPYEQYF. The rearrangement links TRBV4-1 to TRBJ2-7; 11 bases fit TRBD2. V was clipped by 4 bases and J by 2 bases; unmatched bases: 10. The germline gives CDR1 MGHRA, CDR2 YSYEKL. This CDR3 region has 17 residues.

This clonotype was picked up many times. The chain couples TRBV29-1 to TRBJ1-1; D is uncertain. CDR1 and CDR2 from the germline V gene are SQVTM and ANQGSEA. V was clipped by 4 bases and J by 1 base, with 13 bases between them. The CDR3 contains 14 residues. The CDR3 loop is CSVVIGPPNTEAFF. CDR3 nucleotides: TGCAGCGTTGTCATCGGCCCCCCGAACACTGAAGCTTTCTTT.

Points on this clonotype: Possible read error: a much larger clone is one base away. The V gene is TRBV6-5, the J gene TRBJ2-1, with D perhaps matching TRBD2 (5 bases). This CDR3 spans 13 amino acids. Germline V lookup: CDR1 MNHEY, CDR2 SVGAGI. As DNA, the CDR3 is TGTGCCAGCAGGGCGGACGGGAACAATGAGCAGGTCTTC. Translated, it gives CASRADGNNEQVF.

This clonotype was seen a handful of times. A much larger clone differs by one base, so this may be a read error. The CDR3 coding sequence is TGTGCCAGCAGTTTACGAGACAGGGATCAGCCCCAGCATTTT. It specifies CASSLRDRDQPQHF. The rearrangement uses TRBV28 and TRBJ1-5; 7 bases match TRBD1. The V and J ends lost 2 bases and 5 bases, in that order; junction bases with no gene match: 3. The CDR3 length is 14 residues. Germline CDR1 MDHEN, CDR2 SYDVKM.

This clonotype was counted many times. The rearrangement uses TRBV7-2 and TRBJ2-5; D gene uncertain. With 6 bases removed from V and 2 bases from J, the gap between germline ends came to 16 bases. Germline V gives CDR1 SGHTA, CDR2 FQGNSA. The CDR3 has 15 amino acids. The chain's CDR3 is CASRKQTGRQETQYF. The CDR3 nucleotides are TGTGCCAGCAGGAAACAAACTGGCCGACAAGAGACCCAGTACTTC.